This T cell receptor beta chain is from a study of blood T cell repertoires in COVID-19. At the level of the study: Samples representing acute and convalescent COVID-19 were sourced from the United States, Italy and Spain. PBMCs, B-cell-depleted T cells, or T cells were the source of the cDNA or gDNA that made up the material.

In the original workflow: Estimation of nucleated cell counts was performed using reference gene primer amplification. The repertoire was sequenced with immunoSEQ multiplex PCR; TCRdb's copy has only in-frame clones and lacks some. The D gene and trimming were derived from the DNA, and the V and J assignments and clone size from that table. Here the sample spans some 15,000 clones, around 75% being singletons. Material for sequencing was peripheral blood. This receptor was obtained from a man between 60 and 75 years old with acute or convalescent COVID-19.

In nucleotides, the CDR3 is TGTGCCAGTAGCCCAGCGGGACAGGCATCTGAAGCTTTCTTT. It is translated as CASSPAGQASEAFF. This rearrangement joins TRBV19 to TRBJ1-1; 8 positions agree with TRBD1. The CDR3 is made up of 14 amino acids. The germline CDR1 and CDR2 sequences are LNHDA and SQIVND (reference sequence). V shed 6 bases, J shed 6 bases, and the junction held 9 bases outside the gene matches.